The clone carrying this T cell receptor (beta chain) has just a few counts. This sample is part of a study of T cell clones after liver transplantation. Trimming left V 4 bases short and J 6 bases short, with 9 bases between. From germline, CDR1 is SNHLY and CDR2 FYNNEI. The CDR3 has 13 amino acids. TCRdb's copy holds only in-frame clones and misses some; the assay was immunoSEQ multiplex PCR. The repertoire has approximately 100,000 clones, around 80% of them found once; the top ten carry approximately 3%. The chain uses TRBV2 and TRBJ2-2, with D tentatively TRBD1 (5 bases). The sample in question was CD4+ T cells from blood, obtained around 4 years after liver transplant. The origin of this receptor is a human patient who received a liver transplant. Some of the T cells may derive from the graft donor. The CDR3 is CASSGSRAGELFF. The DNA for the CDR3 is TGTGCCAGCAGTGGTAGCAGGGCCGGGGAGCTGTTTTTT.